This T cell receptor beta chain was identified in a study of cytomegalovirus exposure and HLA in healthy donors. General study points: Some TCR beta chains (roughly 150 of them) were listed as cytomegalovirus-associated.

To note about this clone: Its specificity is not known.

Some clones are missing from TCRdb's copy, which holds only in-frame ones; the method was immunoSEQ multiplex PCR. The profile shows 200,000 to 300,000 clones, 87% of them singletons. The clonotype comes from a man between 18 and 35 years old in good health and CMV-seronegative. The sample comprised PBMCs.

CDR3 protein: CASSRQGLDEKLFF. CDR3 nucleotide sequence: TGTGCCAGCAGTCGACAGGGGCTGGATGAAAAACTGTTTTTT. The rearrangement uses TRBV6-5 and TRBJ1-4; 8 nucleotides line up with TRBD1. This CDR3 is built from 14 residues. V lost 5 bases to trimming and J lost 6 bases; unmatched junction nucleotides: 5. Germline assignment: CDR1 MNHEY and CDR2 SVGAGI.